This T cell receptor beta chain is drawn from a study of identical twins. TCRdb re-called the 5' RACE reads with MiXCR, one entry per CDR3 protein. The top ten clones hold 4% to 5.5% of a sample with 650,000 to 750,000 distinct CDR3 sequences, approximately 21% of them seen once. This clonotype turned up a few times. V was shortened by 0 bases and J by 5 bases, with 7 bases between the two germline ends. This CDR3 is built from 12 residues. CDR1 and CDR2 from the germline V gene are DFQATT and SNEGSKA (reference sequence). Separately, the same data were catalogued under a study of T cells expressing NK-cell markers.

This clonotype originated in a young woman in good health. Sequenced sample: PBMCs. This chain joins TRBV20-1 and TRBJ2-5; TRBD1 or TRBD2 may be the D gene (5 bases each). For the CDR3, the DNA is TGCAGTGCTAGAGAGGGGGTGGAGACCCAGTACTTC. Residues: CSAREGVETQYF.